This entry lists 4 T cell receptor beta chains sequenced from one sample in a study of blood T cells in healthy people across ages. For the second PCR, which ran for about 6 to 11 cycles, a sample-barcoded 5' primer and a J-beta primer mix were used. In TCRdb, the 5' RACE reads were re-called with MiXCR into one record per CDR3 protein. Of roughly 410,000 distinct CDR3 sequences listed, about half were seen once; the top ten hold about 54%. Sequenced input: blood. These receptors all stem from a man in his sixties in good health.

There are many counts of this clonotype. This sequence joins TRBV7-9 and TRBJ2-7, with 10 bases identical to TRBD1. The germline CDR1 and CDR2 sequences are SEHNR and FQNEAQ (reference sequence). This CDR3 spans 16 amino acids. Germline trimming cut 0 bases from V and 4 bases from J; bases unmatched to any gene: 6. The CDR3 region is CASSLAGTGALYEQYF. The CDR3 DNA sequence: TGTGCCAGCAGCTTAGCGGGGACAGGGGCCCTGTACGAGCAGTACTTC.

The chain joins TRBV9 to TRBJ2-7; 10 bases match TRBD2. The tail of the sequence fits TRBJ2-4 better, so the J call may be wrong. Germline lookup yields CDR1 SGDLS and CDR2 YYNGEE. CDR3 length equals 16 residues. The CDR3 DNA reads as TGTGCCAGCAGCGTAGCAGCGGGAGGGGGCAAAAACATTCAGTACTTC. Translation: CASSVAAGGGKNIQYF.

This chain connects TRBV5-8 to TRBJ2-7; TRBD2 is a possible D gene (6 bases). Germline assignment: CDR1 SGHTS and CDR2 YDEGEE. CDR3 length: 15 amino acids. V lost 2 bases and J 1 base, leaving 13 bases between the germline ends. Here the CDR3 reads CASSFRRGKSYEQYF. The DNA for the CDR3 is TGTGCCAGCAGCTTTAGGCGGGGAAAATCCTACGAGCAGTACTTC. Complete variable domain (other parts from reference TRBV5-8 and TRBJ2-7): EAGVTQSPTHLIKTRGQQATLRCSPISGHTSVYWYQQALGLGLQFLLWYDEGEERNRGNFPPRFSGRQFPNYSSELNVNALELEDSALYLCASSFRRGKSYEQYFGPGTRLTVT.

A word on this clonotype: This clone may be a read error of a much larger clone one base away. The chain couples TRBV9 to TRBJ2-7; either TRBD1 or TRBD2 may fit D (6 bases each). V lost 0 bases and J 12 bases, leaving 22 bases between the germline ends. The CDR3 runs to 15 residues. Germline lookup yields CDR1 SGDLS and CDR2 YYNGEE. CDR3 amino acids: CASSVVPGAGETRYF. The CDR3 bases are TGTGCCAGCAGCGTAGTCCCGGGGGCAGGGGAGACCCGGTACTTC.